This T cell receptor (beta chain) was captured in a study of blood T cell repertoires in COVID-19. Study details: Spain, Italy and the United States supplied samples that represented acute and convalescent COVID-19.

The authors' processing: Estimation of nucleated cell counts relied on the amplification of reference gene primers. Clones were read by immunoSEQ multiplex PCR, and TCRdb kept only the in-frame ones, dropping some. V and J calls and clone size come straight from that table; D and trimming were deduced from the DNA. The sample carries approximately 150,000 clones, 85% recorded once. V shed 5 bases and J shed 6 bases, with 13 bases lying between them. This CDR3 contains 14 residues. CDR1 is MDHEN, CDR2 SYDVKM, per germline. The sequenced material came from peripheral blood. This receptor was taken from a man aged 35 to 55 with acute or convalescent COVID-19. The gene calls are TRBV28 and TRBJ1-4, with D perhaps TRBD1 (5 bases). The CDR3 spells CASSPPDRYEKLFF. The CDR3 DNA sequence: TGTGCCAGCAGTCCCCCCGACAGATATGAAAAACTGTTTTTT. The whole variable domain, remainder taken from reference TRBV28 and TRBJ1-4, is DVKVTQSSRYLVKRTGEKVFLECVQDMDHENMFWYRQDPGLGLRLIYFSYDVKMKEKGDIPEGYSVSREKKERFSLILESASTNQTSMYLCASSPPDRYEKLFFGSGTQLSVL.